This paragraph covers one TCR beta chain sequence. Its target is unknown. The data originate from a study of blood T cells in healthy people across ages. General study results and limits: Calculation of diversity from one million T cells yielded estimates considered to be underestimates. Naive CD4+ cells and diversity were both higher in long-lived donors than in aged donors.

The authors ran a second PCR of about 7 to 11 cycles using a sample-barcoded 5' primer and a J-beta primer mix. Every sample produced at least 3 million CDR3-containing paired-end reads. One entry per CDR3 protein results from TCRdb running MiXCR on the 5' RACE reads. The sample has approximately 800,000 distinct CDR3 sequences; about 47% are singletons. CDR1 DFQATT and CDR2 SNEGSKA come from the germline V gene (reference sequence). The CDR3 extends over 13 amino acids. V gave up 4 bases and J gave up 9 bases; unmatched junction bases: 5. The chain combines TRBV20-1 with TRBJ1-6, with 8 bases identical to TRBD1. This TCR came from a man older than 75 in good health. The sequenced material came from blood. The CDR3 here is CSATGTGTSPLHF. The CDR3 region has the DNA TGCAGTGCTACCGGGACAGGTACTTCACCCCTCCACTTT.